One and the same sample provided the 2 T cell receptor beta chains below, sequenced in a study of shared clonotypes between healthy human individuals. The method was immunoSEQ multiplex PCR; TCRdb's version includes in-frame clones alone and lacks a portion of them. The table records millions of clones, about 94% of them present only once. CD8 cells regarded as naive lacked CD45RO, were positively chosen for CCR7, and omitted terminally differentiated effector memory CD45RA+ cells. Material for sequencing was naive CD8+ T cells sorted from blood. These receptors originate from a man between 18 and 29 years old in good health.

Turning to this clone: The junction shows a germline mismatch at one end, possibly a read error. This chain uses TRBV7-7 with TRBJ2-1; 11 bases line up with TRBD2. CDR3 size: 15 residues. Germline V CDR1 and CDR2: SSHAT, FNYEAQ (reference sequence). The CDR3 DNA reads TGTGCTAGCAGCCGTACTAGCGGGAGATTCGATGAGCAGTTCTTC. Translated: CASSRTSGRFDEQFF.

The rearrangement links TRBV4-1 to TRBJ2-3; TRBD1 aligns across 7 bases. Germline trimming cut 4 bases from V and 0 bases from J; bases unmatched to any gene: 4. In germline, CDR1 is MGHRA, CDR2 YSYEKL. CDR3 length: 15 amino acids. CDR3 coding DNA: TGCGCCAGCAGCCTAAGACAGGGTAGCACAGATACGCAGTATTTT. Its protein is CASSLRQGSTDTQYF.